This T cell receptor (beta chain) emerged from a study of cytomegalovirus exposure and HLA in healthy donors. Study at large: Early release data held 75 million to 90 million unique TCRs from HLA-typed donors. General study findings and limits: An assumption of roughly uniform sequencing depth across donors underlay the presence/absence analyses. Rare TCR sequences dominated, though some public TCRs recurred in many donors.

A note on this clone: Its target is unknown.

13 Jbeta primers and 60 Vbeta primers were used for the PCR. The assay was immunoSEQ multiplex PCR, and TCRdb's table has in-frame clones only and misses some. The data show roughly 200,000 clones, with 79% seen just once and 1.5% to 2% held by the top ten. Germline lookup yields CDR1 SGHTA and CDR2 FQGNSA. The V gene lost 3 bases and the J gene lost 3 bases, with 15 bases spanning the gap. The CDR3 covers 15 residues. This chain connects TRBV7-2 to TRBJ2-7; weak D call: TRBD2 (6 bases). This receptor was obtained from a man aged 50 or older in good health and CMV-seronegative. Input material: PBMCs. The CDR3 is CASSFSGGLIYEQYF. For the CDR3, the DNA is TGTGCCAGCAGCTTTTCTGGGGGACTGATCTACGAGCAGTACTTC.